The 3 T cell receptor beta chains given below trace back to one sample, sequenced in a study of blood T cell repertoires in COVID-19. The table came from immunoSEQ multiplex PCR; TCRdb's copy has only in-frame clones and leaves some out. Among under 170,000 clones listed, about 80% were seen once. Sample: peripheral blood. The receptor set was obtained from a man in his 70s with acute or convalescent COVID-19.

The V gene is TRBV6-5, the J gene TRBJ2-3, with D maybe TRBD1 (6 bases). V lost 0 bases and J 0 bases, leaving 10 bases between the germline ends. This CDR3 comprises 16 residues. Germline CDR1 MNHEY, CDR2 SVGAGI. CDR3 DNA: TGTGCCAGCAGTTACTCTTCAGGGGCTAGCACAGATACGCAGTATTTT. As protein: CASSYSSGASTDTQYF.

The chain joins TRBV30 to TRBJ1-2; tentatively, D is TRBD1 (5 bases). Trimming removed 0 bases at V and 0 bases at J, with 8 bases between. Germline V CDR1 and CDR2: GTSNPN, SVGIG (reference sequence). This CDR3 region has 14 residues. The DNA for the CDR3 is TGTGCCTGGAGTGTAGGACAACCTAACTATGGCTACACCTTC. Amino acids: CAWSVGQPNYGYTF.

This rearrangement joins TRBV10-3 to TRBJ2-1, with TRBD2 matching over 10 bases. Unmatched junction bases numbered 10, after V lost 5 bases and J lost 9 bases. The germline V gene has CDR1 ENHRY and CDR2 SYGVKD. The CDR3 totals 15 residues. The CDR3 is CAISWTSGQLSEQFF. The CDR3 DNA follows: TGTGCCATCAGTTGGACTAGCGGCCAACTGAGTGAGCAGTTCTTC.